Below are 24 T cell receptor beta chains sequenced from a single sample in a study of OX40 agonist ivuxolimab in advanced cancers. Method: immunoSEQ multiplex PCR; TCRdb's copy keeps in-frame clones and lacks some. Of tens of thousands of clones in the sample, roughly nine tenths were seen once. The sample in question was CD4+ or CD8+ T cells sorted from blood, obtained in a trial of the OX40 agonist ivuxolimab. All receptors come from an adult with an advanced solid tumor such as melanoma, head and neck, liver or kidney cancer.

This clone has only a few counts. The V gene is TRBV5-1, the J gene TRBJ2-3; TRBD2 matches 8 bases. The CDR3 spans 15 residues. Per germline, CDR1 SGHRS and CDR2 YFSETQ. V gave up 6 bases and J gave up 3 bases; unmatched junction bases: 9. The CDR3 protein is CASKENVAGTDTQYF. The CDR3 bases are TGCGCCAGCAAGGAGAACGTAGCGGGAACAGATACGCAGTATTTT.

This rearrangement joins TRBV4-2 to TRBJ2-7; perhaps D is TRBD1 or TRBD2 (5 bases each). Germline CDR1 and CDR2: LGHNA and YNFKEQ. The CDR3 runs 15 residues. V lost 1 base and J 4 bases, leaving 14 bases between the germline ends. The CDR3 DNA is TGTGCCAGCAGCCAAGTTCGGGGCTTCGTGTACGAGCAGTACTTC. It encodes CASSQVRGFVYEQYF.

J is TRBJ2-7 and V is TRBV7-8, with D hard to call. CDR1 SGHVS and CDR2 FQNEAQ come from the germline V gene. The CDR3 consists of 12 residues. The V end was cut by 4 bases, the J end by 6 bases, with 10 bases between. The CDR3 coding sequence is TGTGCCAGCAGCTCAGTTTTGGGCGAGCAGTACTTC. Its protein product is CASSSVLGEQYF.

The chain couples TRBV27 to TRBJ2-5, with D perhaps matching TRBD1 (5 bases). The J call is in doubt because the DNA end fits TRBJ2-7 better. From germline, CDR1 is MNHEY and CDR2 SMNVEV (reference sequence). The CDR3 spans 16 residues. CDR3 DNA sequence: TGTGCCAGCAGACCCTTTCCCCTTGACAGTTTCTACGAGCAGTACTTC. Its translation is CASRPFPLDSFYEQYF.

The chain recombines TRBV7-9 with TRBJ1-6, with D possibly being TRBD1 (6 bases). V was clipped by 1 base and J by 9 bases, with 10 bases between them. CDR3 length equals 14 residues. Looked up from germline, CDR1 is SEHNR and CDR2 is FQNEAQ (reference sequence). The CDR3 region has the DNA TGTGCCAGCAGCTTAGGGACAGAAGGTTCACCCCTCCACTTT. Translation gives CASSLGTEGSPLHF.

This chain joins TRBV5-8 and TRBJ2-7, with D hard to call. Looked up from germline, CDR1 is SGHTS and CDR2 is YDEGEE. Trimming removed 2 bases at V and 0 bases at J, with 12 bases between. The CDR3 runs to 15 residues. The CDR3 is CASSLVPDGSYEQYF. CDR3 DNA: TGTGCCAGCAGCTTAGTCCCGGACGGCTCCTACGAGCAGTACTTC.

The chain's CDR3 is CASSALPGTSSDTQYF. As DNA, the CDR3 is TGTGCCAGCAGTGCGCTACCCGGGACTAGCTCTGATACGCAGTATTTT. The chain combines TRBV6-4 with TRBJ2-3, with TRBD2 matching 9 bases. The CDR3 is made up of 16 amino acids. The junction had 11 bases not matched to a gene; V was cut back by 4 bases and J by 6 bases. Per germline, CDR1 MRHNA and CDR2 SNTAGT.

This clone appeared a few times. The rearrangement links TRBV6-1 to TRBJ2-5; D is ambiguous. The V end was cut by 8 bases, the J end by 2 bases, with 15 bases between. The CDR3 loop spans 14 amino acids. CDR1 MNHNS and CDR2 SASEGT come from the germline V gene. CDR3 amino acids: CASSAWSAQETQYF. The CDR3 DNA is TGTGCCAGCTCCGCGTGGTCAGCTCAAGAGACCCAGTACTTC.

Remarks on this clone: Distinct nucleotide sequences in the sample also encode this CDR3. V is TRBV5-1 and J is TRBJ2-3; D unclear. Per germline, CDR1 SGHRS and CDR2 YFSETQ. The CDR3 is made up of 13 amino acids. V gave up 1 base and J gave up 3 bases, with 6 bases separating them. The CDR3: CASSLLGTDTQYF. The CDR3 nucleotides read TGCGCCAGCAGCTTGCTGGGGACAGATACGCAGTATTTT.

This clone was seen more than once but under ten times. The V and J genes are TRBV18 and TRBJ2-2; TRBD1 might be the D (5 bases). CDR3 length: 14 residues. Trimming stripped 0 bases from V and 3 bases from J, with 5 bases between. In germline, CDR1 is KGHSH, CDR2 LQKENI. The chain's CDR3 is CASSPPGDTGELFF. The CDR3 DNA reads as TGTGCCAGCTCACCACCAGGGGACACCGGGGAGCTGTTTTTT. Using reference TRBV18 and TRBJ2-2 for the parts outside the CDR3, the full variable domain is NAGVMQNPRHLVRRRGQEARLRCSPMKGHSHVYWYRQLPEEGLKFMVYLQKENIIDESGMPKERFSAEFPKEGPSILRIQQVVRGDSAAYFCASSPPGDTGELFFGEGSRLTVL.

V gene TRBV4-1 combines with J gene TRBJ1-1; D gene ambiguous. Trimming cost V 1 base and J 1 base, with 4 bases left between them. This CDR3 comprises 13 residues. Germline V gives CDR1 MGHRA, CDR2 YSYEKL. CDR3 bases: TGCGCCAGCAGCCAAGGGCAGAACACTGAAGCTTTCTTT. Translation: CASSQGQNTEAFF.

The rearrangement uses TRBV19 and TRBJ1-2, with TRBD1 matching over 8 bases. V gave up 0 bases and J gave up 3 bases; unmatched junction bases: 3. Germline CDR1 LNHDA, CDR2 SQIVND (reference sequence). CDR3 size: 15 residues. The DNA for the CDR3 is TGTGCCAGTAGTATAGATGGACAGGGATACTATGGCTACACCTTC. It yields the protein CASSIDGQGYYGYTF.

This chain links TRBV27 with TRBJ2-2; the match to TRBD2 covers 8 bases. CDR3 length: 16 amino acids. Germline V gene data show CDR1 as MNHEY and CDR2 as SMNVEV (reference sequence). J was trimmed by 4 bases and V by 3 bases; bases with no gene match: 7. CDR3 residues: CASSFRAGARTGELFF. Written as DNA, the CDR3 is TGTGCCAGCAGTTTTAGAGCGGGAGCCCGCACCGGGGAGCTGTTTTTT.

The J gene is TRBJ2-7, the V gene TRBV9; no firm D call. The CDR3 runs 14 residues. The V gene lost 0 bases and the J gene lost 1 base, with 8 bases spanning the gap. The V gene's germline CDR1 is SGDLS and CDR2 YYNGEE. CDR3 residues: CASSVAPRSYEQYF. CDR3 DNA sequence: TGTGCCAGCAGCGTAGCCCCCAGATCCTACGAGCAGTACTTC.

V is TRBV11-2 and J is TRBJ2-1; 13 bases agree with TRBD2. The CDR3 is 15 residues long. V lost 7 bases, J lost 12 bases, and 12 bases stayed unmatched. The germline gives CDR1 SGHAT, CDR2 FQNNGV. The CDR3 sequence: CASTKTSGRAQGQFF. DNA of the CDR3: TGTGCCAGCACAAAAACTAGCGGGAGGGCCCAGGGGCAGTTCTTC.

This chain's CDR3 is CASSYYTASGGDEQFF. CDR3 DNA: TGTGCCAGCAGTTATTACACGGCTAGCGGGGGGGATGAGCAGTTCTTC. The chain recombines TRBV6-6 with TRBJ2-1; TRBD2 matches 12 bases. V was pared by 3 bases and J by 8 bases, with 8 bases of the junction left unmatched. Germline V gives CDR1 MNHNY, CDR2 SVGAGI (reference sequence). The length of the CDR3 is 16 residues.

The chain joins TRBV19 to TRBJ1-1; D gene uncertain. CDR3 length: 15 residues. Germline lookup yields CDR1 LNHDA and CDR2 SQIVND (reference sequence). V was trimmed by 3 bases and J by 0 bases, leaving 11 bases between them. In DNA form, the CDR3 reads TGTGCCAGTAGTATGTTAGCAGCCTTGAACACTGAAGCTTTCTTT. Amino acids: CASSMLAALNTEAFF.

CDR3 loop: CASSFDMGDEQFF. The CDR3 DNA sequence: TGTGCCAGCAGCTTCGACATGGGCGATGAGCAGTTCTTC. This sequence joins TRBV7-3 and TRBJ2-1; no firm D call. The V end lost 3 bases, the J end lost 8 bases, and 11 bases lay between the germline ends. The CDR3 length is 13 residues. CDR1 is SGHTA, CDR2 FQGTGA, per germline.

The DNA for the CDR3 is TGTGCCACCAGCAGAGATGTCGGGAGTCAGCCCCAGCATTTT. Translation gives CATSRDVGSQPQHF. The rearrangement links TRBV15 to TRBJ1-5; D unclear. The length of the CDR3 is 14 residues. CDR1 and CDR2 (germline): LNHNV, YYDKDF (reference sequence). Trimming removed 0 bases from V and 6 bases from J, with 9 bases in between.

The chain uses TRBV29-1 and TRBJ2-1; 12 bases line up with TRBD2. Germline trimming cut 3 bases from V and 7 bases from J; bases unmatched to any gene: 10. CDR1 SQVTM and CDR2 ANQGSEA come from the germline V gene. This CDR3 spans 16 amino acids. CDR3 sequence reads: CSVDRTSGIPGNEQFF. CDR3 sequence (DNA): TGCAGCGTTGACAGGACTAGCGGGATCCCTGGGAATGAGCAGTTCTTC.

This clone appeared a few times. This chain's CDR3 is CAWSGQGGSPLHF. As DNA, the CDR3 is TGTGCCTGGAGCGGACAGGGTGGTTCACCCCTCCACTTT. V and J are TRBV30 and TRBJ1-6, with TRBD1 identical over 8 bases. This CDR3 has 13 amino acids. From germline, CDR1 is GTSNPN and CDR2 SVGIG (reference sequence). Unmatched junction bases numbered 4, after V lost 3 bases and J lost 9 bases.

The V gene is TRBV2, the J gene TRBJ1-6; a weak D match, TRBD1 (5 bases). The CDR3 is made up of 17 amino acids. The germline V and J ends were trimmed by 2 bases and 5 bases, with 16 bases remaining between them. Per germline, CDR1 SNHLY and CDR2 FYNNEI. CDR3 amino acids: CASSEPSGTGNNSPLHF. The CDR3, as DNA: TGTGCCAGCAGTGAACCCTCGGGGACGGGAAATAATTCACCCCTCCACTTT.

This rearrangement joins TRBV5-1 to TRBJ1-3; TRBD1 is a possible D gene (5 bases). Germline V gene sequence: CDR1 SGHRS, CDR2 YFSETQ. V was clipped by 0 bases and J by 0 bases, with 13 bases between them. CDR3 size: 17 residues. The CDR3, as DNA: TGCGCCAGCAGCTTGGATCAGGGCTTAATCTCTGGAAACACCATATATTTT. Translated, it gives CASSLDQGLISGNTIYF.

J is TRBJ2-2 and V is TRBV5-8; perhaps TRBD1 as D (5 bases). Germline V gives CDR1 SGHTS, CDR2 YDEGEE. The CDR3 runs 13 residues. With 4 bases removed from V and 5 bases from J, the gap between germline ends came to 9 bases. CDR3 loop: CASSIRGTGELFF. Here the CDR3 DNA reads TGTGCCAGCAGCATTAGGGGTACCGGGGAGCTGTTTTTT.